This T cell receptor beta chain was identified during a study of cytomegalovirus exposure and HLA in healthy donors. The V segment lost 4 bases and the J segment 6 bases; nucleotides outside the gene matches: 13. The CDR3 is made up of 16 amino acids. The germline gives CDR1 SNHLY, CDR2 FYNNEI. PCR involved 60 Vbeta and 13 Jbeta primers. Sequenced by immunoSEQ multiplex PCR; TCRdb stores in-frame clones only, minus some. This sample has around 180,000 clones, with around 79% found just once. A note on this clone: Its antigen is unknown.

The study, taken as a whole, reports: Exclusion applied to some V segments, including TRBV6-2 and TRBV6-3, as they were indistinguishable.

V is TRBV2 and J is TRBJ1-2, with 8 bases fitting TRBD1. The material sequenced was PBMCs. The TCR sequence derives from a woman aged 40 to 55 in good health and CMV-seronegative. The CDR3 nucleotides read TGTGCCAGCAGTGCCGTTCCCGGACAGGGCTTGGATGGCTACACCTTC. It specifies CASSAVPGQGLDGYTF.